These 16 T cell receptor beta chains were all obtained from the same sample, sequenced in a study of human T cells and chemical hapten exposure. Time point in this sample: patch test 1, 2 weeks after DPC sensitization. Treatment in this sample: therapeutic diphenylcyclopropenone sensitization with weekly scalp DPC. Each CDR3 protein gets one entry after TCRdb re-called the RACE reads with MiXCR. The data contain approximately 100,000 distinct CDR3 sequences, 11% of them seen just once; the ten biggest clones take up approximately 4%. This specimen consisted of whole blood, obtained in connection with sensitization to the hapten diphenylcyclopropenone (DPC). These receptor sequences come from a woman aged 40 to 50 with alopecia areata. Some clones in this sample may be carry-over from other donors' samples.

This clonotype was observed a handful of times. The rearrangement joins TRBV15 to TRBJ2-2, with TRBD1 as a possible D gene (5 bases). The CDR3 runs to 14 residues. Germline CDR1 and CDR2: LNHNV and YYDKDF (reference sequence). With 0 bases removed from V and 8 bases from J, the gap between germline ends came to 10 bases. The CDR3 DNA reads TGTGCCACCAGCAGAGATTGGCAGGGAGGGGAGCTGTTTTTT. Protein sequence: CATSRDWQGGELFF.

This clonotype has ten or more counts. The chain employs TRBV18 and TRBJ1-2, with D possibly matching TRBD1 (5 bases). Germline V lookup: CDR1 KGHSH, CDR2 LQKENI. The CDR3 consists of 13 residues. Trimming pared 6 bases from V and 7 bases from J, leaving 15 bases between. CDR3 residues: CASSTGQGGGYTF. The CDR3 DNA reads TGTGCCAGCTCGACCGGGCAGGGAGGTGGCTACACCTTC.

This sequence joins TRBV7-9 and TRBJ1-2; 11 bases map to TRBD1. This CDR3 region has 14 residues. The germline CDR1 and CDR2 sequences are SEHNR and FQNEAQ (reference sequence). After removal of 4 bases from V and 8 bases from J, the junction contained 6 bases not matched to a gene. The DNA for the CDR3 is TGTGCCAGCAGCTGGGGACAGGGGGGCGGAGGCTACACCTTC. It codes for CASSWGQGGGGYTF.

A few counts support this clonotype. The CDR3, as DNA: TGTGCCAGCATAAACAGGGGAACCACTGAAGCTTTCTTT. This encodes CASINRGTTEAFF. The chain links TRBV12-3 or TRBV12-4 to TRBJ1-1; 7 nucleotides align to TRBD1. J lost 4 bases, V lost 7 bases, and 6 bases had no gene match. The CDR3 is 13 residues long.

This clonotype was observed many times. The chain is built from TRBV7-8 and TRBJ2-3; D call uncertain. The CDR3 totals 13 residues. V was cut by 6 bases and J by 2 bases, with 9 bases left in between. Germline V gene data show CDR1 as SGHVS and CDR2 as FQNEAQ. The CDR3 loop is CASRADNTDTQYF. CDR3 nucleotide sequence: TGTGCCAGCAGGGCCGACAACACAGATACGCAGTATTTT.

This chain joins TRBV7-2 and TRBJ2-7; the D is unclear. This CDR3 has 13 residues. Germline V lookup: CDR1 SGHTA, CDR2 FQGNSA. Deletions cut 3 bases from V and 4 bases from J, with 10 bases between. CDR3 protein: CASSLATAYEQYF. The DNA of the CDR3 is TGTGCCAGCAGCTTGGCAACGGCGTACGAGCAGTACTTC.

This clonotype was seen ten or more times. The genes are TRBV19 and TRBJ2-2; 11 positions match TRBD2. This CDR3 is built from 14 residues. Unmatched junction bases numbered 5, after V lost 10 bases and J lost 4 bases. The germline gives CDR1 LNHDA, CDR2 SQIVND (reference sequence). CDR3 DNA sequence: TGTGCCACCAATCTAGCGGGAGGCACCGGGGAGCTGTTTTTT. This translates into CATNLAGGTGELFF. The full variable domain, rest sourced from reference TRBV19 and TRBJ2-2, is DGGITQSPKYLFRKEGQNVTLSCEQNLNHDAMYWYRQDPGQGLRLIYYSQIVNDFQKGDIAEGYSVSREKKESFPLTVTSAQKNPTAFYLCATNLAGGTGELFFGEGSRLTVL.

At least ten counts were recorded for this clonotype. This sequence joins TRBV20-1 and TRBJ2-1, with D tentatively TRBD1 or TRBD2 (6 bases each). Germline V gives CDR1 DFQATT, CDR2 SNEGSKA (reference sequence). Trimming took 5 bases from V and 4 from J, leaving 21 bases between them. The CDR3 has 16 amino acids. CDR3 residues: CSAGLASEGGYNEQFF. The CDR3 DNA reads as TGCAGTGCTGGGCTAGCGAGCGAAGGGGGTTACAATGAGCAGTTCTTC.

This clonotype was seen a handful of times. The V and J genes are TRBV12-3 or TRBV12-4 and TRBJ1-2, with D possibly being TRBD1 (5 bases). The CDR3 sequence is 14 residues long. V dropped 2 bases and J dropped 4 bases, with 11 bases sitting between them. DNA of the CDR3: TGTGCCAGCAGTTTAATTAGGGGCGGCTATGGCTACACCTTC. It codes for CASSLIRGGYGYTF.

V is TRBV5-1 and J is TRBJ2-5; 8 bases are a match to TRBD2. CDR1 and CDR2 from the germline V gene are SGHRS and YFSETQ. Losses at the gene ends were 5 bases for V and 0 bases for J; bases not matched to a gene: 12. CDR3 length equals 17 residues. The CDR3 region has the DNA TGCGCCAGCAGTTCCGGTTGGACTAGCAGGTACCAAGAGACCCAGTACTTC. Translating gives CASSSGWTSRYQETQYF.

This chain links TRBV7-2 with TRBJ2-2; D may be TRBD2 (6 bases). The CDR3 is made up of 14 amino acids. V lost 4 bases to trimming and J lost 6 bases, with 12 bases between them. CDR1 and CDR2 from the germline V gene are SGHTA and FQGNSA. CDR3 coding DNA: TGTGCCAGCAGCTGGGGGGTCATAGCCGGGGAGCTGTTTTTT. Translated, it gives CASSWGVIAGELFF.

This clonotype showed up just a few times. The CDR3 DNA sequence: TGTGCCAGTACGACAGGGGTTGATGGCTACACCTTC. This sequence encodes CASTTGVDGYTF. The rearrangement links TRBV19 to TRBJ1-2; 8 bases match TRBD1. This CDR3 contains 12 residues. Per germline, CDR1 LNHDA and CDR2 SQIVND (reference sequence). V was clipped by 7 bases and J by 6 bases; unmatched bases: 4.

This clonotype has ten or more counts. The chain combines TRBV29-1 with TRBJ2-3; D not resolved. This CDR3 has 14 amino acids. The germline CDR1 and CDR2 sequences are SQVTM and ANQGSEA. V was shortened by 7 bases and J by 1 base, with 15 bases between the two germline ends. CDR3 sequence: CSEKGSGGTDTQYF. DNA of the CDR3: TGCAGCGAAAAGGGTTCGGGTGGCACAGATACGCAGTATTTT.

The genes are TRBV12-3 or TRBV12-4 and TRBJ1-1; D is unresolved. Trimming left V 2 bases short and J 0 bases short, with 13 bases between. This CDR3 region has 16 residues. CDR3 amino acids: CASSLRITAMNTEAFF. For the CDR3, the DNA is TGTGCCAGCAGTTTAAGGATTACCGCCATGAACACTGAAGCTTTCTTT.

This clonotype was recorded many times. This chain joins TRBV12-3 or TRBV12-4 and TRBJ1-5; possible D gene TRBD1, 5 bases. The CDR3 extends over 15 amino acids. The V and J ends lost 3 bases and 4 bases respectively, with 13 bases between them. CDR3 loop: CASSFTAGTNQPQHF. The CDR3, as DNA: TGTGCCAGCAGTTTTACGGCAGGGACGAATCAGCCCCAGCATTTT.

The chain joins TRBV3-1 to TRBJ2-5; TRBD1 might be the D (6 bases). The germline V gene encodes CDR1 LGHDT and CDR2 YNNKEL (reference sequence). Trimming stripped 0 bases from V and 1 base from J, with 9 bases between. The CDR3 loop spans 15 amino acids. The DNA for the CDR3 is TGTGCCAGCAGCCAAGACCGCAGGGGCCAAGAGACCCAGTACTTC. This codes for CASSQDRRGQETQYF.